This T cell receptor beta chain emerged from a study of blood T cell repertoires in COVID-19. As handled by the study authors: Reference gene primer amplification gave estimated nucleated cell counts. TCRdb's copy holds only in-frame clones and misses some; the assay was immunoSEQ multiplex PCR. That table furnishes V, J and clone size, whereas the DNA furnished D and trimming. The sample carries about 170,000 clones, roughly nine tenths recorded once. While infection was still active, Seattle patients were enrolled and then followed longitudinally. Trimming removed 0 bases from V and 4 bases from J, with 10 bases in between. The CDR3 totals 14 residues. Germline V gene sequence: CDR1 SGHRS, CDR2 YFSETQ.

The sample comprised peripheral blood. This clonotype was sampled from a woman aged 60-75 years with COVID-19, enrolled during active disease. The chain has TRBV5-1 and TRBJ1-2, with D possibly matching TRBD1 (6 bases). DNA of the CDR3: TGCGCCAGCAGCTTGGAGGTAGGGGGCTATGGCTACACCTTC. It translates to CASSLEVGGYGYTF.